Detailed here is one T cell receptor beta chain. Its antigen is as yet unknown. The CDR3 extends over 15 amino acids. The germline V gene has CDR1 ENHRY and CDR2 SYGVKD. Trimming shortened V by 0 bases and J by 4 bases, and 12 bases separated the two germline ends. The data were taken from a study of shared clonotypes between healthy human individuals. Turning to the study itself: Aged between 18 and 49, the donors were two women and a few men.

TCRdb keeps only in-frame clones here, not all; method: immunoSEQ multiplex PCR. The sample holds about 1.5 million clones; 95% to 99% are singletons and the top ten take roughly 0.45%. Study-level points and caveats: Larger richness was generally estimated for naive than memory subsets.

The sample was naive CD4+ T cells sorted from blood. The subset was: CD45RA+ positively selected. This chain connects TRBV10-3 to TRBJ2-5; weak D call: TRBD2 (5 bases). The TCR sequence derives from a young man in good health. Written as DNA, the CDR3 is TGTGCCATCAGTGAGTCCCGTCTAGCTGGAGAGACCCAGTACTTC. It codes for CAISESRLAGETQYF.